This TCR beta chain originates from a study of blood T cell repertoires in COVID-19. Sequenced by immunoSEQ multiplex PCR; TCRdb stores in-frame clones only, minus some. The sample has 350,000 to 450,000 clones, around nine tenths seen once; the top ten hold about 1.5%. The V and J ends lost 5 bases and 2 bases respectively, with 13 bases between them. This CDR3 has 15 residues. The germline V gene encodes CDR1 LNHDA and CDR2 SQIVND (reference sequence). In terms of age and location, participants ranged from about 18 to 100 years and lived in about 25 US areas. Exposed participants came across a COVID-19 case within 2 weeks before study entry.

The sequenced sample consisted of PBMCs or T cells enriched from blood (not recorded which). The receptor was derived from a young woman who had been exposed to COVID-19. This chain uses TRBV19 with TRBJ1-3; D perhaps matches TRBD1 (6 bases). CDR3 nucleotides: TGTGCCAGTAGTCTCACAGGGTGGACTGGAAACACCATATATTTT. It is translated as CASSLTGWTGNTIYF.